Here is one TCR beta chain with its context. Its antigen remains undetermined. Per-base qualities were not stored, and no clone one base away is much larger. Trimming takes 5 bases from V and 3 bases from J, and the germline ends sit 14 bases apart. The CDR3 spans 14 residues, from the cysteine through the phenylalanine. CDR3 DNA only is kept here, 42 bases in frame from base 1. The germline V gene encodes CDR1 SNHLY and CDR2 FYNNEI. The collaborating institutions used their own protocols to collect whole blood in K2EDTA tubes. For TCRbeta analysis, collaborators shipped samples as frozen whole blood, isolated PBMCs, or DNA extracted from either of those sample types. This entry is derived from a study of blood T cell repertoires in COVID-19 (dated by TCRdb to between 2020 and 2021). Some background on the complete study: The collaborator samples originated in the United States, Italy and Spain and spanned the acute and convalescent phases of COVID-19. The prospective study material was composed of cDNA or gDNA derived from T cells, B-cell-depleted T cells, or PBMCs. Subjects who had been exposed to COVID-19, were actively infected with it, or had recovered from it provided the deeply sampled blood TCRbeta repertoires that made up the dataset. The repertoires were released in a freely available public database intended as a resource for research on the immune response to SARS-CoV-2. Samples came from the ongoing ImmuneRACE study (first 160 participants) plus 1,254 subjects from 6 global collaborators. The sample metadata nearly always contained a de-identified subject ID, COVID-19 status, age in years and sex. Where available, HLA class I and class II types were obtained from metadata supplied by the sample provider rather than from assay-based typing.

The immunoSEQ Assay, a bias-controlled multiplex PCR, was used to amplify TCRbeta CDR3 regions from genomic DNA. Processing in the source paper ran as follows. Within the assay, amplification of reference gene primers was used to estimate how many nucleated cells each sample contained. To quantify the absolute abundance of each unique TCRbeta CDR3 rearrangement, sequence reads were collapsed and filtered. For each sample, productive Simpson clonality was calculated by taking the square root of Simpson's diversity index across productive rearrangements. Imported from immuneACCESS, the table was reduced by TCRdb to in-frame sequences with V and J called. These copies leave out some clones; in studies compared against another copy, an unresolved V gene accounts for under half, and the cause of the remainder is not known. The V and J calls and clone size were taken over from that table, and D and trimming were inferred from the DNA. Here the sample has 80,000 to 100,000 clones; 80% occur a single time. Together, the top ten hold roughly 19% of the sample.

Broad study findings and their caveats: The quantity of clinical and demographic metadata differed by source and by participant and was supplied without curation.

The sample comprised peripheral blood. The sequence was obtained from a human donor in a cohort sampled during active COVID-19. The chain couples TRBV2 to TRBJ2-7; the D gene is possibly TRBD2, with 6 bases matching. This receptor has the CDR3 CASSQLSGYYEQYF. The DNA is TGTGCCAGCAGTCAACTTAGCGGTTACTACGAGCAGTACTTC.